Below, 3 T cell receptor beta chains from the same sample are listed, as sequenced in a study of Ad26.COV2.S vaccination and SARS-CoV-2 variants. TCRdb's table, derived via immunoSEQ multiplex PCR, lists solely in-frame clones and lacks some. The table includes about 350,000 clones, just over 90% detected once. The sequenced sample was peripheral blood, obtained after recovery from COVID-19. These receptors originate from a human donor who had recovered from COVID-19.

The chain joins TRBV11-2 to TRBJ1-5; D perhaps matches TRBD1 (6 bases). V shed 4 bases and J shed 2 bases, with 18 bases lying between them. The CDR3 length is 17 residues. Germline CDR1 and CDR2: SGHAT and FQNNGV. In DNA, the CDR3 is TGTGCCAGCAGCTCCACGACAGGCCCGGGAGGCAATCAGCCCCAGCATTTT. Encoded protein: CASSSTTGPGGNQPQHF. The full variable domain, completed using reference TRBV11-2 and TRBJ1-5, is EAGVAQSPRYKIIEKRQSVAFWCNPISGHATLYWYQQILGQGPKLLIQFQNNGVVDDSQLPKDRFSAERLKGVDSTLKIQPAKLEDSAVYLCASSSTTGPGGNQPQHFGDGTRLSIL.

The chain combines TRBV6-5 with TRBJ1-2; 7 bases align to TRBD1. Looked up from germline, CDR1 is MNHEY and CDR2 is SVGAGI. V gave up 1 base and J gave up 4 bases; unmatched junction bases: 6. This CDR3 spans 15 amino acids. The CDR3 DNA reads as TGTGCCAGCAGTTACTTAGGGGGCGCGGGCTATGGCTACACCTTC. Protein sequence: CASSYLGGAGYGYTF.

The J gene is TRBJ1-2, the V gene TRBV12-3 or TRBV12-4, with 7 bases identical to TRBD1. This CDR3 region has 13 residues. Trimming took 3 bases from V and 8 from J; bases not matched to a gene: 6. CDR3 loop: CASSFEGAQGYTF. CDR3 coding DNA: TGTGCCAGCAGTTTTGAGGGGGCGCAGGGCTACACCTTC.